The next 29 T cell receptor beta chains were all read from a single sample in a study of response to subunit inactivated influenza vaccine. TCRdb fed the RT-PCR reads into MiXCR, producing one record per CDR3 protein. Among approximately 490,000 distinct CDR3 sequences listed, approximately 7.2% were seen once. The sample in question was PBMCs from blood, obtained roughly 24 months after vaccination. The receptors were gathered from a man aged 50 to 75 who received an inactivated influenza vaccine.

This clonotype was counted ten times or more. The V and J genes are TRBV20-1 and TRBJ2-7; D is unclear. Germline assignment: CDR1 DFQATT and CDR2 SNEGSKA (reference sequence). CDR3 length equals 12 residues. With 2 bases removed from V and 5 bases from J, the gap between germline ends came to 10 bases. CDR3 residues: CSARFIPDEQYF. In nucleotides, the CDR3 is TGCAGTGCTAGATTCATCCCCGACGAGCAGTACTTC.

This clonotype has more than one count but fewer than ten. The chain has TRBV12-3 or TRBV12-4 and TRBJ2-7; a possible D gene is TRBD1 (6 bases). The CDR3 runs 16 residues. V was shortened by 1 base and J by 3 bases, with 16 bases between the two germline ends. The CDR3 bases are TGTGCCAGCAGTTTAGTCCACAGGGTGGTCGTCTACGAGCAGTACTTC. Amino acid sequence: CASSLVHRVVVYEQYF.

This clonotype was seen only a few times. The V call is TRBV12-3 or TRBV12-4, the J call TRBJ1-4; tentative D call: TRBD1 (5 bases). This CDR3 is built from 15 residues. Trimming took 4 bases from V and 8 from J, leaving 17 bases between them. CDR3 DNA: TGTGCCAGCAGTTCGGACATTCTGCGGTGGGAAAAACTGTTTTTT. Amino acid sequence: CASSSDILRWEKLFF.

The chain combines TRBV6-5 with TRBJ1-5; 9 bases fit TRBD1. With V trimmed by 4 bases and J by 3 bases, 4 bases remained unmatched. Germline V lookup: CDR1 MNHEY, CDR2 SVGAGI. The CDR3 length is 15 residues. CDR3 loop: CASSFRTGDNQPQHF. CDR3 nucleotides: TGTGCCAGCAGTTTCCGGACAGGGGACAATCAGCCCCAGCATTTT.

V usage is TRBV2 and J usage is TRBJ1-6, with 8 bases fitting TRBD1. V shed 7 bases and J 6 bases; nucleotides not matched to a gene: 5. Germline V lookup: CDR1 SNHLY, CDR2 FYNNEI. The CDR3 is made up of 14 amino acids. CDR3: CASNQGAGNSPLHF. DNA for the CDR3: TGTGCCAGCAACCAGGGGGCGGGTAATTCACCCCTCCACTTT.

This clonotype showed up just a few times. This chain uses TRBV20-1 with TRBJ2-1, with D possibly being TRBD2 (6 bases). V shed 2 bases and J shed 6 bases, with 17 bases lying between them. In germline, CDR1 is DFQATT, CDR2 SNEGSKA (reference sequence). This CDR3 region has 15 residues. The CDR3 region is CSARSPLAGFNEQFF. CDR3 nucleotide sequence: TGCAGTGCTAGATCCCCCCTTGCGGGGTTCAATGAGCAGTTCTTC.

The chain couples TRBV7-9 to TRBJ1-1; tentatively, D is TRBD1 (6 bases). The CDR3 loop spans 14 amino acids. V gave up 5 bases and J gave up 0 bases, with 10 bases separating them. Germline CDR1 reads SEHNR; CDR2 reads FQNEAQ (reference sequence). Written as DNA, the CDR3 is TGTGCCAGCAGCGGACAGTTCTTGAACACTGAAGCTTTCTTT. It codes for CASSGQFLNTEAFF.

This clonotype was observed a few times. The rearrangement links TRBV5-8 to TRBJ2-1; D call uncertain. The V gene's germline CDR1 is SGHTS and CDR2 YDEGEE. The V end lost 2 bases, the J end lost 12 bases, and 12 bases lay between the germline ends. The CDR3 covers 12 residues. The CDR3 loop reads CASSFSAPGQFF. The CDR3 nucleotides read TGTGCCAGCAGCTTCAGCGCCCCCGGGCAGTTCTTC.

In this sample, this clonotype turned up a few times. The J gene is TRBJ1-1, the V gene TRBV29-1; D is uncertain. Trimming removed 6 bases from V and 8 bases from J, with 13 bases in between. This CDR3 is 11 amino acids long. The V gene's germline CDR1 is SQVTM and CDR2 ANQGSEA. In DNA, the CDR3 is TGCAGCGTGCGGGAGGACGTAGAAGCTTTCTTT. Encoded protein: CSVREDVEAFF.

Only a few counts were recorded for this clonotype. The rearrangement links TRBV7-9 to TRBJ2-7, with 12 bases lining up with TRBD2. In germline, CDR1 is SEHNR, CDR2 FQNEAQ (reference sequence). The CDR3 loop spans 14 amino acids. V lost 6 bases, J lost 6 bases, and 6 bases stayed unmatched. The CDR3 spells CASRPLAGGSEQYF. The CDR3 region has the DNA TGTGCCAGCAGGCCCCTAGCGGGAGGGAGCGAGCAGTACTTC.

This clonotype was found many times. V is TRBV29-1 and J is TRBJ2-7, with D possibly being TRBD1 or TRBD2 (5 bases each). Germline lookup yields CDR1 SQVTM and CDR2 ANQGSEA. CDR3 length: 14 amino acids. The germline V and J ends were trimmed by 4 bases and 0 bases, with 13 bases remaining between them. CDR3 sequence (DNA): TGCAGCGTTGGTCTCAGGGAGAGCTCCTACGAGCAGTACTTC. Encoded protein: CSVGLRESSYEQYF.

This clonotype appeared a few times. In DNA, the CDR3 is TGCGCCAGCAGCCAAGCAACTAGCGCCTCCTACGAGCAGTACTTC. Protein product: CASSQATSASYEQYF. The V gene is TRBV4-3, the J gene TRBJ2-7; 7 bases are a match to TRBD2. The length of the CDR3 is 15 residues. The germline CDR1 and CDR2 sequences are LGHNA and YSLEER. After removal of 1 base from V and 0 bases from J, the junction contained 3 bases not matched to a gene.

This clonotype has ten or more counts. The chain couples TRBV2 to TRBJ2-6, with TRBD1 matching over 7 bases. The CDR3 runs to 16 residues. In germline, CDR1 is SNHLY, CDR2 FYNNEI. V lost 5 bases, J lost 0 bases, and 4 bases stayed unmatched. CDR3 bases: TGTGCCAGCAGTAGGGACAGAGCCTCTGGGGCCAACGTCCTGACTTTC. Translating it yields CASSRDRASGANVLTF.

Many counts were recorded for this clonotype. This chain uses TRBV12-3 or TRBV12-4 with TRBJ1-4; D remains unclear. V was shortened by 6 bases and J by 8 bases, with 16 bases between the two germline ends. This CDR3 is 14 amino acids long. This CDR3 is CASSPNPAGEKLFF. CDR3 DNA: TGTGCCAGCAGCCCTAACCCCGCGGGGGAAAAACTGTTTTTT.

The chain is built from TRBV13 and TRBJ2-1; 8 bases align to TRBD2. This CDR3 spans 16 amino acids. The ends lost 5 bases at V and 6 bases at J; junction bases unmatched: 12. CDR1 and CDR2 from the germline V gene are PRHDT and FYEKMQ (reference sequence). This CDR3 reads CASSPRYGRAPNEQFF. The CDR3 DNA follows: TGTGCCAGCAGCCCCCGTTACGGGAGGGCGCCCAATGAGCAGTTCTTC.

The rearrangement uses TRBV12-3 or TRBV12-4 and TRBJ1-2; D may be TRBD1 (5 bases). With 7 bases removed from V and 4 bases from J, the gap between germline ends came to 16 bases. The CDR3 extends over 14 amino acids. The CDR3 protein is CASTQNRGLYGYTF. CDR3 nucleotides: TGTGCCAGCACCCAAAATCGGGGCCTCTATGGCTACACCTTC.

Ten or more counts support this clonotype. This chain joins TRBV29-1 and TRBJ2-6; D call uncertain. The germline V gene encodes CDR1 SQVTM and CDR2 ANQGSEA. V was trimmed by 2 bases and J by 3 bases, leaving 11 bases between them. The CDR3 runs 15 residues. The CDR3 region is CSVELPVVGANVLTF. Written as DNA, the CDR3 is TGCAGCGTTGAACTTCCCGTGGTTGGGGCCAACGTCCTGACTTTC.

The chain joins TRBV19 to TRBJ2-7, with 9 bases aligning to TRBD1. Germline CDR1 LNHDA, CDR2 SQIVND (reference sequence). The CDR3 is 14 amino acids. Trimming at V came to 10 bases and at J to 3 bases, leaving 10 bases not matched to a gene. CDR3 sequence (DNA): TGTGCCACGAAGCCCGGGACAGGGATCTACGAGCAGTACTTC. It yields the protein CATKPGTGIYEQYF.

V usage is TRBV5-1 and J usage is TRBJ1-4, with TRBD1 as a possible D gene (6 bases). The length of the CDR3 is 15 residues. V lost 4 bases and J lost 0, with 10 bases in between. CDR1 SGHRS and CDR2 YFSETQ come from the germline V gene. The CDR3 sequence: CASSPGQTTNEKLFF. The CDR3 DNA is TGCGCCAGCAGCCCCGGACAGACAACTAATGAAAAACTGTTTTTT.

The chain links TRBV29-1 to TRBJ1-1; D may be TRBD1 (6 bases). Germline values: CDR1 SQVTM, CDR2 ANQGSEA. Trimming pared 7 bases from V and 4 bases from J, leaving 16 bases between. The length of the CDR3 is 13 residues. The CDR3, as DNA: TGCAGCGCAGGACAGACAAGAAGCACTGAAGCTTTCTTT. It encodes CSAGQTRSTEAFF. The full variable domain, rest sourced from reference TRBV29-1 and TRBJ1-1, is SAVISQKPSRDICQRGTSLTIQCQVDSQVTMMFWYRQQPGQSLTLIATANQGSEATYESGFVIDKFPISRPNLTFSTLTVSNMSPEDSSIYLCSAGQTRSTEAFFGQGTRLTVV.

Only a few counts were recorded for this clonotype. The CDR3 DNA sequence: TGTGCCAGCAGCTCCGGTTTGGGCCAGACCCAGTACTTC. Its protein product is CASSSGLGQTQYF. The rearrangement uses TRBV6-6 and TRBJ2-5; no clear D. V was clipped by 6 bases and J by 6 bases, with 14 bases between them. The CDR3 has 13 residues. CDR1 is MNHNY, CDR2 SVGAGI, per germline (reference sequence).

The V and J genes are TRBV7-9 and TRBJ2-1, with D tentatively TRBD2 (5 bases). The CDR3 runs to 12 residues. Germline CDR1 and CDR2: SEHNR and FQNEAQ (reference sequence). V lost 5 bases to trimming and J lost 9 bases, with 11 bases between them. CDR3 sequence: CASSPAGVEQFF. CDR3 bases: TGTGCCAGCAGCCCAGCCGGGGTTGAGCAGTTCTTC.

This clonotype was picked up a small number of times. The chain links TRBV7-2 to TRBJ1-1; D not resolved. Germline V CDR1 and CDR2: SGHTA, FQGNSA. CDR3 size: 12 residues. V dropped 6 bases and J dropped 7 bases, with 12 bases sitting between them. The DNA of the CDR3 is TGTGCCAGCAGTTACGAGCCCGATGAAGCTTTCTTT. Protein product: CASSYEPDEAFF.

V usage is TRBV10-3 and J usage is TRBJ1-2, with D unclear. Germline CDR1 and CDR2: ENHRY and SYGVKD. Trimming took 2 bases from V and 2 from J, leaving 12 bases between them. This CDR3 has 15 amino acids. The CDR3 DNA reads TGTGCCATCAGTGAGCCCCCGCTGGGGAACTATGGCTACACCTTC. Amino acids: CAISEPPLGNYGYTF.

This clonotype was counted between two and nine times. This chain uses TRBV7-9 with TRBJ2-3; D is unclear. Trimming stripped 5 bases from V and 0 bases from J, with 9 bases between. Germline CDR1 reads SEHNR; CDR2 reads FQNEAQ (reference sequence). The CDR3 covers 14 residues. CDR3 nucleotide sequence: TGTGCCAGCAGCGACCGGGCCAGCACAGATACGCAGTATTTT. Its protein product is CASSDRASTDTQYF.

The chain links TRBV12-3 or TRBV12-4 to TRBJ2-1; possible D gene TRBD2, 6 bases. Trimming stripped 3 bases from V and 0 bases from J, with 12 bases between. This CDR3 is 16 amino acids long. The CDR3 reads CASSLGGASSYNEQFF. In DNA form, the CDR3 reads TGTGCCAGCAGTTTGGGCGGGGCGAGCTCCTACAATGAGCAGTTCTTC.

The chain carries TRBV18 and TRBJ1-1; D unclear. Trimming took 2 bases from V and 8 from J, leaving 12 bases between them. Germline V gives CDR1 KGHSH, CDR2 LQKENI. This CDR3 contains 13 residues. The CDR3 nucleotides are TGTGCCAGCTCACCATCAGTCCAAGCAGAAGCTTTCTTT. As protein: CASSPSVQAEAFF.

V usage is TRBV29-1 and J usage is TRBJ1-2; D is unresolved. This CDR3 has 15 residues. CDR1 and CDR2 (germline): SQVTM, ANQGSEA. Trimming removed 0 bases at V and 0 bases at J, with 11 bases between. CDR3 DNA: TGCAGCGTTGAAGATCGAGGGCAGACTAACTATGGCTACACCTTC. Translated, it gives CSVEDRGQTNYGYTF.

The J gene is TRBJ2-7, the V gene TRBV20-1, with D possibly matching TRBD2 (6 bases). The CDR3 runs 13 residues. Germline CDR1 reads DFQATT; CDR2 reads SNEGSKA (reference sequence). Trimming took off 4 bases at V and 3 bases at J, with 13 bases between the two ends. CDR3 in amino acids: CSANGGALYEQYF. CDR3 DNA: TGCAGTGCTAATGGAGGGGCACTCTACGAGCAGTACTTC.